This TCR beta chain derives from a study of OX40 agonist ivuxolimab in advanced cancers. About the research overall: At 65% to 85% male, the cohort had a mean age of about 60 years, ranging from 23 to 79.

The method was immunoSEQ multiplex PCR; TCRdb's version includes in-frame clones alone and lacks a portion of them. This table holds fewer than 85,000 clones, about 86% found once. The trim removed 6 bases at V and 4 bases at J, leaving 5 bases unmatched. Germline CDR1 LNHDA, CDR2 SQIVND (reference sequence). CDR3 length: 13 residues. With regard to this clone: The antigen remains unidentified.

Study findings and constraints: Expanded clones were, on average, more numerous in CD8+ T cells than in CD4+. The study did not work out the antigen specificity of the expanded peripheral T cells.

The sequence came from an adult with an advanced solid tumor such as melanoma, head and neck, liver or kidney cancer. The V and J genes are TRBV19 and TRBJ1-2; TRBD1 aligns across 7 bases. The sequencing used CD4+ or CD8+ T cells sorted from blood, collected in a trial of the OX40 agonist ivuxolimab. CDR3 protein: CASSAGTVYGYTF. As DNA, the CDR3 is TGTGCCAGTAGCGCCGGGACAGTCTATGGCTACACCTTC.